One and the same sample provided the 10 T cell receptor beta chains below, sequenced in a study of blood T cell repertoires in COVID-19. Generated by immunoSEQ multiplex PCR, the TCRdb table keeps only in-frame clones and is missing some. The table lists fewer than 250,000 clones, 84% of them singletons. Sequenced sample: PBMCs or T cells enriched from blood (not recorded which). The receptors stem from a man between 60 and 70 years old who had recovered from COVID-19.

The gene calls are TRBV5-1 and TRBJ1-1; 8 nucleotides align to TRBD1. Trimming cost V 0 bases and J 6 bases; bases outside gene matches: 7. This CDR3 has 15 amino acids. CDR1 is SGHRS and CDR2 is YFSETQ in the germline V gene. CDR3 amino acids: CASSLVGQAYAEAFF. In DNA form, the CDR3 reads TGCGCCAGCAGCTTGGTGGGACAGGCGTACGCTGAAGCTTTCTTT.

This chain links TRBV28 with TRBJ1-1, with D unclear. The CDR3 extends over 13 amino acids. Trimming removed 2 bases from V and 1 base from J, with 5 bases in between. Germline values: CDR1 MDHEN, CDR2 SYDVKM. The DNA of the CDR3 is TGTGCCAGCAGTTTACAGGAGAACACTGAAGCTTTCTTT. It codes for CASSLQENTEAFF.

The chain joins TRBV4-3 to TRBJ1-4; D remains unclear. Trimming stripped 0 bases from V and 8 bases from J, with 19 bases between. The CDR3 length is 17 residues. From germline, CDR1 is LGHNA and CDR2 YSLEER. In DNA form, the CDR3 reads TGCGCCAGCAGCCAAGATCGGTGGTATGGAGGATGGGAAAAACTGTTTTTT. Protein sequence: CASSQDRWYGGWEKLFF.

This clone was recorded only once. V and J are TRBV6-5 and TRBJ2-2; 7 bases are a match to TRBD2. Germline V gives CDR1 MNHEY, CDR2 SVGAGI. V shed 6 bases, J shed 4 bases, and the junction held 5 bases outside the gene matches. The CDR3 spans 14 residues. The CDR3 loop is CASSSSGGTGELFF. The DNA for the CDR3 is TGTGCCAGCAGCTCCTCGGGAGGCACCGGGGAGCTGTTTTTT.

This clone was counted a single time. J is TRBJ1-2 and V is TRBV6-2 or TRBV6-3; tentatively, D is TRBD1 (6 bases). V was shortened by 4 bases and J by 2 bases, with 29 bases between the two germline ends. This CDR3 comprises 20 residues. The germline V gene encodes CDR1 MNHEY and CDR2 SVGEGT. CDR3 bases: TGTGCCAGCAGTTCGGACCAGACCGGGACAAAGGTCTCTCCCAACTATGGCTACACCTTC. As protein: CASSSDQTGTKVSPNYGYTF.

The rearrangement links TRBV19 to TRBJ1-2; maybe TRBD1 (6 bases). This CDR3 contains 13 residues. V was clipped by 6 bases and J by 0 bases, with 8 bases between them. In germline, CDR1 is LNHDA, CDR2 SQIVND (reference sequence). Written as DNA, the CDR3 is TGTGCCAGTAGCAGGGGTCCTAACTATGGCTACACCTTC. It encodes CASSRGPNYGYTF.

This sequence joins TRBV19 and TRBJ2-3, with 7 bases aligning to TRBD2. CDR1 is LNHDA and CDR2 is SQIVND in the germline V gene (reference sequence). Trimming cost V 1 base and J 2 bases; bases outside gene matches: 9. CDR3 size: 17 residues. CDR3 residues: CASSIVPFSGVTDTQYF. The DNA for the CDR3 is TGTGCCAGTAGTATAGTCCCTTTCAGCGGGGTCACAGATACGCAGTATTTT.

The chain employs TRBV30 and TRBJ2-1; TRBD1 agrees at 9 bases. Losses at the gene ends were 1 base for V and 6 bases for J; bases not matched to a gene: 1. The germline CDR1 and CDR2 sequences are GTSNPN and SVGIG (reference sequence). The CDR3 spans 13 residues. DNA of the CDR3: TGTGCCTGGAGTGAGGACAGGGGCAATGAGCAGTTCTTC. Residues: CAWSEDRGNEQFF.

This chain links TRBV5-1 with TRBJ2-7, with D perhaps TRBD2 (6 bases). The V end was cut by 0 bases, the J end by 4 bases, with 17 bases between. The CDR3 has 16 residues. CDR1 is SGHRS, CDR2 YFSETQ, per germline. CDR3 sequence reads: CASSLASDSSSYEQYF. In DNA, the CDR3 is TGCGCCAGCAGCTTGGCTAGCGACAGCTCTTCGTACGAGCAGTACTTC.

The V and J genes are TRBV19 and TRBJ1-2; 7 nucleotides match TRBD1. The V and J ends lost 10 bases and 4 bases, in that order; junction bases with no gene match: 3. Germline CDR1 LNHDA, CDR2 SQIVND (reference sequence). The CDR3 is 11 amino acids. The CDR3 bases are TGTGCCACCCGACAGGGCTATGGCTACACCTTC. It is translated as CATRQGYGYTF. The whole variable domain, filled in from reference TRBV19 and TRBJ1-2, reads DGGITQSPKYLFRKEGQNVTLSCEQNLNHDAMYWYRQDPGQGLRLIYYSQIVNDFQKGDIAEGYSVSREKKESFPLTVTSAQKNPTAFYLCATRQGYGYTFGSGTRLTVV.